Sequencing of this T cell receptor (beta chain) was carried out in a study of T cell responses to AZD1222 COVID-19 vaccine. On this clone: Its antigen is as yet unknown.

Measured with immunoSEQ multiplex PCR; TCRdb has only the in-frame clones, and not every one. The sample consists of more than 110,000 clones, 80% to 90% of them appearing once. Germline CDR1 reads SGHAT; CDR2 reads FQNNGV. The V segment lost 3 bases and the J segment 5 bases; nucleotides outside the gene matches: 9. The CDR3 covers 15 residues. Study observations and caveats: Vaccination with two AZD1222 doses was followed by a rise in Spike-specific TCR breadth and depth. The study identified only a handful of AZD1222 recipients as seropositive at baseline. The sample set comprised mostly white British donors with more females, and clonal diversity was possibly underestimated. Close to half of spike-specific TCRs reportedly recognize unmutated variant regions.

This sequence originates from an adult in good health. The V gene is TRBV11-2, the J gene TRBJ2-7; TRBD1 agrees at 8 bases. The sample consisted of peripheral blood, taken on day 0 of AZD1222 vaccination. The DNA for the CDR3 is TGTGCCAGCAGCTTGACCGGGACAGGTCTCGACGAGCAGTACTTC. Its protein is CASSLTGTGLDEQYF.